The entry below gives a single T cell receptor (beta chain) sequence along with its context. The sample originates from a study of blood T cell repertoires in COVID-19. The method was immunoSEQ multiplex PCR; TCRdb's version includes in-frame clones alone and lacks a portion of them. Of 200,000 to 300,000 clones in the sample, more than 75% were seen once. The TCR was taken from a woman aged 60-75 years with active or convalescent COVID-19. Sequencing input: peripheral blood.

The CDR3 protein is CASSEALGLIIGYTF. In nucleotides, the CDR3 is TGTGCCAGCAGTGAAGCACTGGGACTTATTATTGGCTACACCTTC. The chain joins TRBV2 to TRBJ1-2, with TRBD1 as a possible D gene (5 bases). This CDR3 spans 15 amino acids. Germline CDR1 SNHLY, CDR2 FYNNEI. Trimming took off 0 bases at V and 7 bases at J, with 15 bases between the two ends.